This TCR beta chain was captured by sequencing in a study of neoadjuvant anti-PD-1 for oral cavity cancer. Findings and caveats of the study: Higher pretreatment Treg/Th17 ratios tracked higher pretreatment blood clonality.

In the case of this clone: Its antigen is undetermined.

Assay used: immunoSEQ multiplex PCR; TCRdb lists only in-frame clones, some missing. The sample yields about 13,000 clones, over 55% seen once. The time point: after neoadjuvant nivolumab, at surgical resection. Patients had HPV-negative, locally advanced oral cavity squamous cell carcinoma. CDR3 length: 12 residues. The ends were cut back, 5 bases at V and 3 bases at J, with 9 bases in the middle. Germline loops: CDR1 SQVTM, CDR2 ANQGSEA. The starting material was PBMCs, obtained after nivolumab (anti-PD-1) treatment. The chain uses TRBV29-1 and TRBJ2-3, with D perhaps TRBD1 (5 bases). This sequence was found in a person aged 35-80 years with oral cavity squamous cell carcinoma. The CDR3 spells CSVLRQTDTQYF. The CDR3 DNA reads as TGCAGCGTTCTAAGACAGACAGATACGCAGTATTTT.